A selection of T cell receptor beta chains follows, all from one sample in a study of shared clonotypes between healthy human individuals. The data were produced by immunoSEQ multiplex PCR, yet TCRdb's version contains in-frame clones alone and is incomplete. The sample includes a few hundred thousand clones, 70% to 80% seen only once; the top ten take around 12%. The specimen sequenced was PBMCs. These receptors were taken from a woman aged 40 to 50 in good health. Some clones in this sample may be carry-over from other donors' samples. Each CDR3 is given with its conserved first and last residue. D genes are given only for firm matches. The listing skips clone size in some rows; elsewhere it reads once, few, many or a size class.

TRBD2	.	TRBV29-1	TRBJ2-5	TGCAGCGTCCACCCGGGGGGGGAGACCCAGTACTTC	CSVHPGGETQYF
.	.	TRBV5-6	TRBJ1-1	TGTGCCAGCAGCTTCCCAGGCAACACTGAAGCTTTCTTT	CASSFPGNTEAFF
.	few	TRBV7-9	TRBJ2-5	TGTGCCAGCAGCTTTGAGGAGTACCAAGAGACCCAGTACTTC	CASSFEEYQETQYF
.	.	TRBV6-6	TRBJ1-2	TGTGCCAGCAGTTACCCCGGGAGCGCTAACTATGGCTACACCTTC	CASSYPGSANYGYTF
.	.	TRBV5-1	TRBJ2-7	TGCGCCAGCAGCCAGGACGGGGGACCCTACGAGCAGTACTTC	CASSQDGGPYEQYF
.	.	TRBV10-3	TRBJ2-7	TGTGCCATCAGTGAGGTCAGCTCCTACGAGCAGTACTTC	CAISEVSSYEQYF
.	.	TRBV27	TRBJ2-3	TGTGCCAGCACCCCCCGGGGCCTTAGCACAGATACGCAGTATTTT	CASTPRGLSTDTQYF
.	.	TRBV7-9	TRBJ1-2	TGTGCCAGCAGCTTAGCGGGCGGCTACACCTTC	CASSLAGGYTF
TRBD2	.	TRBV18	TRBJ2-3	TGTGCCAGCTCACCACAAGCGGGAGGGCCTATAGATACGCAGTATTTT	CASSPQAGGPIDTQYF
TRBD1	.	TRBV7-9	TRBJ2-7	TGTGCCAGCAGCCGGACAGGGGATGAGCAGTACTTC	CASSRTGDEQYF
.	.	TRBV19	TRBJ2-7	TGTGCCAGTGAAGTAAGCGACAGAACGTACTACGAGCAGTACTTC	CASEVSDRTYYEQYF
.	.	TRBV7-9	TRBJ1-1	TGTGCCAGCAGCTTACAGACCGTGAACACTGAAGCTTTCTTT	CASSLQTVNTEAFF
TRBD2	.	TRBV7-2	TRBJ2-7	TGTGCCAGCAGCTCCTGGGCGGGAGATCTCTCCTACGAGCAGTACTTC	CASSSWAGDLSYEQYF
TRBD2	.	TRBV5-1	TRBJ2-7	TGCGCCAGCAGCACCCGGGACTACCACGAGCAGTACTTC	CASSTRDYHEQYF
TRBD2	once	TRBV4-2	TRBJ2-1	TGTGCCAGCAGCCGGACAGGTTTAGCGGGGGGATACAATGAGCAGTTCTTC	CASSRTGLAGGYNEQFF
.	.	TRBV19	TRBJ2-3	TGTGCCAGTAGCGATGCGGACTCGGATACGCAGTATTTT	CASSDADSDTQYF
.	.	TRBV4-2	TRBJ1-2	TGTGCCAGCAGCCAATCTCTCTATGGCTACACCTTC	CASSQSLYGYTF
TRBD2	.	TRBV5-1	TRBJ2-1	TGCGCCAGCAGCTTGGGACTAGCGGGAGGATCCTACAATGAGCAGTTCTTC	CASSLGLAGGSYNEQFF
.	.	TRBV6-1	TRBJ2-3	TGTGCCAGCAGTGAAACAGGCCAGAGCACAGATACGCAGTATTTT	CASSETGQSTDTQYF
TRBD2	.	TRBV28	TRBJ2-1	TGTGCCAGCAGTTTAGCGGGAGTGATCGATGAGCAGTTCTTC	CASSLAGVIDEQFF
.	few	TRBV29-1	TRBJ1-1	TGCAGCGTTGCGCTCCCCGGCCGGGACGCTTTCTTT	CSVALPGRDAFF
.	.	TRBV28	TRBJ2-7	TGTGCCAGCAGTGACCCTGGGCACACTCCGTTTTACGAGCAGTACTTC	CASSDPGHTPFYEQYF
TRBD1	.	TRBV7-9	TRBJ2-1	TGTGCCAGCAGCCCCTACCGCGTCTCCGGGACAGGGGCTAATGAGCAGTTCTTC	CASSPYRVSGTGANEQFF
.	.	TRBV7-9	TRBJ2-7	TGTGCCAGCAGCCGGAGATCCGGGACGGTCCCCTACGAGCAGTACTTC	CASSRRSGTVPYEQYF
.	.	TRBV2	TRBJ1-5	TGTGCCAGCAGTATGACAGCTTCCAATCAGCCCCAGCATTTT	CASSMTASNQPQHF
TRBD2	.	TRBV19	TRBJ2-7	TGTGCCAGTAGTGGCGGGAGGGAGTCGTACTTC	CASSGGRESYF
.	.	TRBV4-1	TRBJ1-4	TGCGCCAGCAGTCAACAGCATAATGAAAAACTGTTTTTT	CASSQQHNEKLFF
TRBD1	.	TRBV28	TRBJ2-7	TGTGCCAGCAGTGGGGAACAGGGGGCGTGGGGCTACGAGCAGTACTTC	CASSGEQGAWGYEQYF
TRBD1	.	TRBV11-2	TRBJ2-3	TGTGCCAGCAGCACCCTGGACAGGAAACAGTATTTT	CASSTLDRKQYF
TRBD1	.	TRBV12-5	TRBJ1-1	TGTGCTAGTGGTTTGGGGACAGGGTCGAACACTGAAGCTTTCTTT	CASGLGTGSNTEAFF
.	.	TRBV7-2	TRBJ2-1	TGTGCCAGCAGCTTCCCCGGGTCGGAGCAGTTCTTC	CASSFPGSEQFF
TRBD1	.	TRBV7-3	TRBJ1-2	TGTGCCAGCAGCCTAGGACAGGGTCTAGGCTATGGCTACACCTTC	CASSLGQGLGYGYTF
.	.	TRBV5-1	TRBJ1-4	TGCGCCAGCAGCTTGGCCGAGGGGGCTAATGAAAAACTGTTTTTT	CASSLAEGANEKLFF
TRBD2	.	TRBV28	TRBJ2-1	TGTGCCAGCAGTCTCTGGACTAGCGGGACGCCGGGAAATGAGCAGTTCTTC	CASSLWTSGTPGNEQFF
TRBD2	.	TRBV7-8	TRBJ2-7	TGTGCCAGCAGCCCAGGACTAGCGGGAAGGGAGCAGTACTTC	CASSPGLAGREQYF
TRBD2	.	TRBV5-4	TRBJ2-7	TGTGCCAGCAGACTAGCGGGAGAGGTGGGCGAGCAGTACTTC	CASRLAGEVGEQYF
.	.	TRBV27	TRBJ2-3	TGTGCCAGCAGTTTAAAACCTTGGGGAAGGGCCACAGATACGCAGTATTTT	CASSLKPWGRATDTQYF
.	once	TRBV6-5	TRBJ1-4	TGTGCCAGCAGTTACTCCGGGACCTTAAATGAAAAACTGTTTTTT	CASSYSGTLNEKLFF
.	.	TRBV21-1	TRBJ2-1	TGTGCCTGCAGCAAAGTAGGAGGGTACAATGAGCAGTTCTTC	CACSKVGGYNEQFF
.	.	TRBV29-1	TRBJ2-5	TGCAGCGCCTCGATTGGAAAAGAGACCCAGTACTTC	CSASIGKETQYF
.	.	TRBV19	TRBJ2-1	TGTGCCAGTAGTATCCCACTCCGGCCCTACAATGAGCAGTTCTTC	CASSIPLRPYNEQFF
TRBD2	.	TRBV11-3	TRBJ2-2	TGTGCCAGCAGCTCGCTAGCGGCCGGGGAGCTGTTTTTT	CASSSLAAGELFF
.	once	TRBV5-1	TRBJ1-5	TGCGCCAGCAGCCCGGATGGTGGGGATGTTAGCAATCAGCCCCAGCATTTT	CASSPDGGDVSNQPQHF
TRBD2	.	TRBV2	TRBJ2-7	TGTGCCAGCAGGTCCGGGACTAGCGGGTGGTACGAGCAGTACTTC	CASRSGTSGWYEQYF
.	.	TRBV6-1	TRBJ1-1	TGTGCCAGCAGTGAAAAGGGCAGGGAGAACACTGAAGCTTTCTTT	CASSEKGRENTEAFF
.	many	TRBV2	TRBJ1-1	TGTGCCAGCAGTGTGTGGGGTATGAACACTGAAGCTTTCTTT	CASSVWGMNTEAFF
TRBD2	.	TRBV28	TRBJ2-5	TGTGCCAGCAGAGCCAGAGGGCGGGAGGGAGACCAAGAGACCCAGTACTTC	CASRARGREGDQETQYF
.	.	TRBV4-3	TRBJ1-5	TGCGCCAGCAGCCCCCAATTGGGGAATCAGCCCCAGCATTTT	CASSPQLGNQPQHF
TRBD2	.	TRBV19	TRBJ2-3	TGTGCCAGTAGTAGACCCATGGGACTAGCGGGAGCTACAGATACGCAGTATTTT	CASSRPMGLAGATDTQYF
.	.	TRBV5-1	TRBJ1-1	TGCGCCAGCAGCTTGATTGGAGGGATGAACACTGAAGCTTTCTTT	CASSLIGGMNTEAFF
TRBD2	.	TRBV28	TRBJ2-1	TGTGCGGCCGCGGGAGGGCCTGTGAATGAGCAGTTCTTC	CAAAGGPVNEQFF
.	.	TRBV7-6	TRBJ1-4	TGTGCCAGCAGCTTAGGAGGGGATGAAAAACTGTTTTTT	CASSLGGDEKLFF
.	.	TRBV5-1	TRBJ2-3	TGCGCCAGCAGCTTCGGGGAATCCACAGATACGCAGTATTTT	CASSFGESTDTQYF